This entry describes one T cell receptor (beta chain). It lacks a known antigen. Base qualities are not provided; no much larger clone lies one nucleotide away. TCRbeta CDR3 regions were amplified from genomic DNA using the immunoSEQ Assay, a bias-controlled multiplex PCR. As for the authors' bioinformatics: The number of nucleated cells in each sample was estimated from the amplification of reference gene primers within the assay. Sequence reads were collapsed and filtered to measure the absolute abundance of every unique TCRbeta CDR3 rearrangement. Productive Simpson clonality was computed per sample as the square root of Simpson's diversity index over productive rearrangements. TCRdb took over this immuneACCESS table, retaining in-frame rearrangements with V and J assigned. Such tables are incomplete; in checked studies, under half of the missing clones stem from an unresolved V gene, and the remainder is unexplained. That table gives V, J and clone size, and the DNA gave D and trimming. This sample has 250,000 to 400,000 clones in its table, and about nine tenths of those were observed once. Roughly 1.7% of the sample rests with the top ten.

This sample was included in a study of blood T cell repertoires in COVID-19 (dated by TCRdb to the early 2020s). As for the study more broadly: Samples covering the acute and convalescent phases of COVID-19 were provided by collaborators in the United States, Italy and Spain. The prospective study material was composed of cDNA or gDNA derived from T cells, B-cell-depleted T cells, or PBMCs. Where HLA class I and class II types were available, the types were taken from metadata supplied by the sample provider, not from assay-based typing. The sample metadata nearly always contained a de-identified subject ID, COVID-19 status, age in years and sex. Deeply sampled blood TCRbeta repertoires from subjects exposed to, actively infected with, or recovered from COVID-19 were included in the dataset. Samples were obtained from the ongoing ImmuneRACE study (first 160 participants) and from 1,000 to 1,500 subjects provided by 6 global collaborators. A freely available public database, intended as a resource for researchers studying the immune response to SARS-CoV-2, is where the repertoires were released.

The germline V gene gives CDR1 as MGHRA and CDR2 as YSYEKL. Between the V and J ends, shortened by 0 bases and 2 bases respectively, the junction contains 13 bases. The CDR3 runs 16 residues from the cysteine to the phenylalanine. The kept DNA is CDR3 alone, 48 bases in frame from the first base. One collaborating source in Seattle enrolled patients during active infection and followed them longitudinally through the course of disease. The collaborating institutions used their own protocols to collect whole blood in K2EDTA tubes. For TCRbeta analysis, collaborators shipped samples in one of three forms: frozen whole blood, isolated PBMCs, or DNA extracted from either of those sample types. Broader findings and caveats from the paper: Clinical and demographic metadata were provided uncurated, with the amount varying by source and participant.

What was sequenced was peripheral blood. The sequence joins TRBV4-1 to TRBJ1-2, with a tentative D gene TRBD1 over 5 matching bases. The origin of this receptor is a young woman with COVID-19, enrolled during active disease. This receptor carries the CDR3 CASSQERVEGNYGYTF. The nucleotide sequence is TGCGCCAGCAGCCAAGAAAGAGTGGAGGGGAACTATGGCTACACCTTC.